This T cell receptor beta chain was sequenced for a study of blood T cell repertoires in COVID-19. Study as a whole: Both acute and convalescent COVID-19 samples were obtained from the United States, Italy and Spain. T cells, B-cell-depleted T cells, or PBMCs supplied cDNA or gDNA.

J was trimmed by 4 bases and V by 4 bases; bases with no gene match: 5. Germline lookup yields CDR1 LGHDT and CDR2 YNNKEL (reference sequence). The CDR3 is 15 residues long. Original analysis: Reference gene primers were amplified, and this amplification served to estimate nucleated cell counts. Only in-frame clones appear in the TCRdb table, and some are missing; sequencing was by immunoSEQ multiplex PCR. The V and J calls and clone size are taken from that table; D and trimming were inferred from the DNA. The data contain over 75,000 clones, nearly 90% of them seen just once; the ten biggest clones take up about 3%.

This receptor was obtained from a woman over 75 with acute or convalescent COVID-19. The sample was peripheral blood. V usage is TRBV3-1 (or the pseudogene TRBV3-2) and J usage is TRBJ2-5, with 11 bases fitting TRBD2. The chain's CDR3 is CASSPPGLAAETQYF. The CDR3 coding sequence is TGTGCCAGCAGCCCTCCGGGACTAGCGGCAGAGACCCAGTACTTC.